This TCR beta chain was identified during a study of identical twins. Study-wide points: Conclusions leaned on cross-sectional statistical analysis and did not track the same donors over time.

Carrying unique molecular identifiers, the cDNA also gained a universal primer site through template switching. One entry per CDR3 protein results from TCRdb running MiXCR on the 5' RACE reads. The top ten clones hold more than 2.5% of a sample with around 570,000 distinct CDR3 sequences, 9% to 10% of them seen once. As to this clonotype: Its antigen is not identified.

This CDR3 comprises 12 residues. Trimming left V 8 bases short and J 9 bases short, with 16 bases between. Germline loops: CDR1 MNHNS, CDR2 SASEGT. These data also formed part of another study, on yellow fever vaccine responses in identical twins.

Sequencing input: PBMCs. This TCR came from a woman younger than 35 in good health. The rearrangement links TRBV6-1 to TRBJ2-5; D not resolved. The CDR3 region has the DNA TGTGCCAGCGCACGGACGCATGAGCCCCAGTACTTC. Its protein product is CASARTHEPQYF.